This entry features one T cell receptor beta chain sequence. The sample originates from a study of beta chain features in type 1 diabetes. Every single donor gave one heparinised blood draw, and these averaged roughly 0.11 L. Sequencing targeted expressed TCRB transcripts, as all isolated RNA had been reverse transcribed. Sequencing was performed with immunoSEQ multiplex PCR; in TCRdb, only in-frame clones are kept and a portion is missing. This table holds over 100,000 clones, about two fifths found once. Sequences were obtained from stem cell memory CD4+ T cells from blood. This receptor was taken from a woman younger than 35 in good health.

The CDR3: CATRGGRKIYNEQFF. The CDR3 nucleotides are TGTGCCACGAGGGGGGGTAGAAAAATCTACAATGAGCAGTTCTTC. The V call is TRBV15, the J call TRBJ2-1; D is perhaps TRBD2 (7 bases). With 9 bases removed from V and 3 bases from J, the gap between germline ends came to 18 bases. Germline assignment: CDR1 LNHNV and CDR2 YYDKDF (reference sequence). The CDR3 length is 15 residues.